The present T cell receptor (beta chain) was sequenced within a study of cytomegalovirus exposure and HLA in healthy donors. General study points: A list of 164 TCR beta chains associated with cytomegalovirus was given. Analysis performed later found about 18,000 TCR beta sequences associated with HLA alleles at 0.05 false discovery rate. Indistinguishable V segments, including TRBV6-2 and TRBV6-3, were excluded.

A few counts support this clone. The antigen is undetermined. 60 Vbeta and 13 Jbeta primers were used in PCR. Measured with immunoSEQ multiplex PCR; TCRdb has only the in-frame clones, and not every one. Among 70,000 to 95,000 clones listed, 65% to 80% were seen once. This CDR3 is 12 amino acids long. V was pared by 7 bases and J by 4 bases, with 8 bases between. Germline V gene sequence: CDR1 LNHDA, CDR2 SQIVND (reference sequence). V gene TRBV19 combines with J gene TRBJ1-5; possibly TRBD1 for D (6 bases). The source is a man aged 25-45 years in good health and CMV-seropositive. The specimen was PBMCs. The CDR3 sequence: CASNGQNQPQHF. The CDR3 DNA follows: TGTGCCAGTAATGGACAGAATCAGCCCCAGCATTTT. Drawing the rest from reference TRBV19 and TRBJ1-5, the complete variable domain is DGGITQSPKYLFRKEGQNVTLSCEQNLNHDAMYWYRQDPGQGLRLIYYSQIVNDFQKGDIAEGYSVSREKKESFPLTVTSAQKNPTAFYLCASNGQNQPQHFGDGTRLSIL.